The clone carrying this T cell receptor beta chain has ten or more counts. The CDR3 length is 15 residues. Trimming stripped 7 bases from V and 4 bases from J, with 20 bases between. Through Arm-PCR of CDR3 regions and iRepertoire HTBI primers, TCR beta libraries were built. TCRdb passed the multiplex PCR reads through MiXCR, listing each CDR3 protein once. Found here are approximately 400,000 distinct CDR3 sequences, 20% to 30% of them singletons; the top ten hold about a quarter. This specimen comes from a study of regulatory T cells in long-lasting Graves disease. The time point is: persistent/refractory GD, antithyroid drugs over 5 years with positive TRAb. Researchers made the TCR library from RNA that was extracted from PBMCs.

V gene TRBV12-3 or TRBV12-4 combines with J gene TRBJ2-7; D is perhaps TRBD1 or TRBD2 (5 bases each). The sample here was peripheral blood mononuclear cells (PBMCs), taken when the disease was refractory, from a patient treated with antithyroid drugs. The clonotype comes from a female donor with Graves disease. This CDR3 is CASTYMRGLGYEQYF. The DNA of the CDR3 is TGTGCCAGCACTTACATGAGGGGCTTGGGTTACGAGCAGTACTTC.